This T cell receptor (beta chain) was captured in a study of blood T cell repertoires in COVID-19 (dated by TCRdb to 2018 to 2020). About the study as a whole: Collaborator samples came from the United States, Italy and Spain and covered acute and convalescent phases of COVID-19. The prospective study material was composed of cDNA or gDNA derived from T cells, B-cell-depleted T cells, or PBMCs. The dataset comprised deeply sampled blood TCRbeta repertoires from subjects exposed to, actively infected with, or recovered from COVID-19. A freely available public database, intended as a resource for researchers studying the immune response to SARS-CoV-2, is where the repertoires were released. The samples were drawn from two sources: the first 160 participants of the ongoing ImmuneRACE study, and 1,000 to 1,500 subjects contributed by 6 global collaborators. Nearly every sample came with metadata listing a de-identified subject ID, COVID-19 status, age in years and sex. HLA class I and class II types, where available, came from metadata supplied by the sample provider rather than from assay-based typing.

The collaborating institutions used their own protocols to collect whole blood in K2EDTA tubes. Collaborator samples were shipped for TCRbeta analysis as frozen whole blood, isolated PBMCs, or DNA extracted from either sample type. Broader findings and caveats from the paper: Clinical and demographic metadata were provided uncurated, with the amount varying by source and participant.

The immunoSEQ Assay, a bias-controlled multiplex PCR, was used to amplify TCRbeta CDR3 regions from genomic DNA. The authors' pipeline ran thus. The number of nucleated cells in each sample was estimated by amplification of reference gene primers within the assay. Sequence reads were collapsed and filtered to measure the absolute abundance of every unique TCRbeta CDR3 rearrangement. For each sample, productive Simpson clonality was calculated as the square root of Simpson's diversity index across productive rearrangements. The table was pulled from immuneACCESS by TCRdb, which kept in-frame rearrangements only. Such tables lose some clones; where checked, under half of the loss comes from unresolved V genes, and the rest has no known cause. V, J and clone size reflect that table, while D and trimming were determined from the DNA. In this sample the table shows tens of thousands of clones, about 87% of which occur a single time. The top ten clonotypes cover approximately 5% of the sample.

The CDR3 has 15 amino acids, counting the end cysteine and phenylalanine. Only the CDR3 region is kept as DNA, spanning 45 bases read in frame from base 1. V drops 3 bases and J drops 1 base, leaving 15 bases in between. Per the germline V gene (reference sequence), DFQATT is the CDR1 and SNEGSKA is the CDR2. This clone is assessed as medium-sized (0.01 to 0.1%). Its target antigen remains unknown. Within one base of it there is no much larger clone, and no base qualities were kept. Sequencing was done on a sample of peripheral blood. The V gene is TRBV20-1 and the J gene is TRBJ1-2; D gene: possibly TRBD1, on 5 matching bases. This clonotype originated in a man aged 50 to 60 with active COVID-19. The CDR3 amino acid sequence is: CSASYLDTDNYGYTF. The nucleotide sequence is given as TGCAGTGCTAGTTATCTGGACACAGATAACTATGGCTACACCTTC.